This is a list of T cell receptor beta chains from one sample in a study of blood T cell repertoires in COVID-19. Assay used: immunoSEQ multiplex PCR; TCRdb lists only in-frame clones, some missing. The sample records just over 75,000 clones, 84% being singletons. Sequenced: peripheral blood. These receptor sequences come from a man aged 45-65 years with acute or convalescent COVID-19. CDR3s include the opening cysteine and the closing phenylalanine or tryptophan. A D gene is named only where the DNA matches it firmly. Clone size is given for some rows only: seen once, a few or many times, or a class if the clone is expanded.

D gene	V gene	J gene	clone size	CDR3 DNA	CDR3 protein
TRBD2	TRBV24-1	TRBJ2-7	.	TGTGCCACCAGTGATTCTCTTAGCGGGAGCTCCTACGAGCAGTACTTC	CATSDSLSGSSYEQYF
.	TRBV18	TRBJ2-6	.	TGTGCCAGCTCACCACAATCAATCACGGGTTCTGGGGCCAACGTCCTGACTTTC	CASSPQSITGSGANVLTF
.	TRBV5-1	TRBJ2-5	.	TGCGCCAGCAGCCCGGGACAAAACCAAGAGACCCAGTACTTC	CASSPGQNQETQYF
.	TRBV14	TRBJ1-6	.	TGTGCCAGCAGCCAGTGGACAGAATATAATTCACCCCTCCACTTT	CASSQWTEYNSPLHF
.	TRBV12-3/TRBV12-4	TRBJ2-2	.	TGTGCCAGCAGTCCGCATGACTTCGGGGAGCTGTTTTTT	CASSPHDFGELFF
.	TRBV6-5	TRBJ2-5	.	TGTGCCAGCAGTTACCGGGGGAGAGGGTTCCAAGAGACCCAGTACTTC	CASSYRGRGFQETQYF
TRBD2	TRBV5-3	TRBJ2-1	once	TGTGCCAGAAGGACTAGCGGGGACAATGAGCAGTTCTTC	CARRTSGDNEQFF
TRBD1	TRBV5-6	TRBJ1-2	.	TGTGCCAGCAGCTTAGAATTCGGGACAGGGTCTTATGGCTACACCTTC	CASSLEFGTGSYGYTF
.	TRBV6-5	TRBJ1-3	.	TGTGCCAGCAGTTACGCCGTGGGACAAGGAAACACCATATATTTT	CASSYAVGQGNTIYF
TRBD1	TRBV19	TRBJ2-1	.	TGTGCCAGTATGATCGGACAGGGGAGTGAGCAGTTCTTC	CASMIGQGSEQFF
TRBD1	TRBV10-3	TRBJ2-7	few	TGTGCCATCAGAGGGGACAGGGCCGAGCAGTACTTC	CAIRGDRAEQYF
.	TRBV30	TRBJ2-7	.	TGTGCCTGGGGAGGAGACTCCTACGAGCAGTACTTC	CAWGGDSYEQYF
TRBD2	TRBV19	TRBJ2-2	.	TGTGCCAGTAGTAACAAGCGGGAGAGGGCCGGGGAGCTGTTTTTT	CASSNKRERAGELFF
.	TRBV9	TRBJ1-6	.	TGTGCCAGCAGCGGTAGTAATTCACCCCTCCACTTT	CASSGSNSPLHF
.	TRBV19	TRBJ1-1	.	TGTGCCAGTACCCCGGGGTCACACACTGAAGCTTTCTTT	CASTPGSHTEAFF
TRBD2	TRBV15	TRBJ2-3	.	TGTGCCACCAGCCGGGAAGGGACTAGCGGGAGTATTAGAACAGATACGCAGTATTTT	CATSREGTSGSIRTDTQYF
.	TRBV11-2	TRBJ2-7	few	TGTGCCAGCAGCTTAGACCGTCTCGGGGCCTACGAGCAGTACTTC	CASSLDRLGAYEQYF
.	TRBV28	TRBJ2-2	.	TGTGCCAGCAGTTTCCCCCCGTACGGGGCCGGGGAGCTGTTTTTT	CASSFPPYGAGELFF
.	TRBV9	TRBJ2-7	.	TGTGCCAGCAGCGTAAGCCCACAGGGTCCCTACGAGCAGTACTTC	CASSVSPQGPYEQYF
TRBD1	TRBV6-5	TRBJ1-2	.	TGTGCCAGCGACAGGGGCTATGGCTACACCTTC	CASDRGYGYTF
TRBD1	TRBV7-9	TRBJ2-1	.	TGTGCCAGCAATGAACAGGGGGCGGGGAAGAATGAGCAGTTCTTC	CASNEQGAGKNEQFF
TRBD2	TRBV18	TRBJ2-7	.	TGTGCCAGCTCAACAGGGACTAGCGGGAGGAGCGAGCAGTACTTC	CASSTGTSGRSEQYF
TRBD1	TRBV12-5	TRBJ1-2	.	TGTGCTAGTGGTTTGCTAACCTCCGGGACAGGGGGCTATGGCTACACCTTC	CASGLLTSGTGGYGYTF
.	TRBV5-5	TRBJ2-1	.	TGTGCCAGCAGCGTTGCAGGGGTCCCCCAACTATACAATGAGCAGTTCTTC	CASSVAGVPQLYNEQFF
.	TRBV24-1	TRBJ2-5	.	TGTGCCACCAGTGATTTTGGACGAGGGGGTAGTGAGACCCAGTACTTC	CATSDFGRGGSETQYF
.	TRBV7-2	TRBJ1-2	.	TGTGCCAGCAGCTTGGGACATTTGTGGGGAAATGGCTACACCTTC	CASSLGHLWGNGYTF
TRBD1	TRBV7-9	TRBJ2-1	.	TGTGCCAGCAGCCCCCTGGACAGGATCAATGAGCAGTTCTTC	CASSPLDRINEQFF
TRBD2	TRBV11-2	TRBJ2-2	.	TGTGCCAGCAGCCCCTCGACTAGCGGGAATTCCCCCGAGAGGGAGCTGTTTTTT	CASSPSTSGNSPERELFF
.	TRBV5-1	TRBJ2-7	.	TGCGCCAGCAGCTTGTCGTGGGCCGTAACCTACGAGCAGTACTTC	CASSLSWAVTYEQYF
.	TRBV4-2	TRBJ2-4	.	TGTGCCAGCAGCCCGGTGCGCGGGGCAGCCAAAAACATTCAGTACTTC	CASSPVRGAAKNIQYF
TRBD1	TRBV7-2	TRBJ2-5	.	TGTGCCAGCGGACACGGGGACAGGGATGGAGAGACCCAGTACTTC	CASGHGDRDGETQYF
.	TRBV3-1/TRBV3-2	TRBJ1-1	few	TGTGCCAGCAGCCAAGGTTGGAGAACTGAAGCTTTCTTT	CASSQGWRTEAFF